This entry concerns a single T cell receptor beta chain. Its matching antigen is unknown. This sample was taken from a study of T cell responses to AZD1222 COVID-19 vaccine. Broader study findings: Only a handful of AZD1222 recipients, roughly 6 in all, had baseline seropositivity. Females made up more of the donors, who were largely white British, and clonal diversity may have come out too low. In all cases, repertoires were sampled only after the peak T cell response.

Trimming took 4 bases from V and 5 from J, leaving 17 bases between them. Germline CDR1 SQVTM, CDR2 ANQGSEA. CDR3 length: 14 residues. Sequencing was performed with immunoSEQ multiplex PCR; in TCRdb, only in-frame clones are kept and a portion is missing. The table includes around 95,000 clones, about 88% detected once. Sequencing was performed on peripheral blood, taken on day 0 of AZD1222 vaccination. The sequence came from an adult in good health. This chain links TRBV29-1 with TRBJ2-5; maybe TRBD2 (5 bases). CDR3 protein: CSVVSSAGVETQYF. DNA for the CDR3: TGCAGCGTTGTGTCGTCTGCGGGCGTGGAGACCCAGTACTTC.